Below, 15 T cell receptor beta chains from the same sample are listed, as sequenced in a study of identical twins. TCRdb reprocessed the 5' RACE reads via MiXCR and lists one record per CDR3 protein. The sample has under 1 million distinct CDR3 sequences; about 12% are singletons. This sample also belongs to another study, concerning yellow fever vaccine responses in identical twins.

The sequencing sample was made of PBMCs. All receptors derive from a woman younger than 30 in good health.

V and J are TRBV7-8 and TRBJ2-7, with D unresolved. CDR3 size: 13 residues. Trimming removed 1 base from V and 5 bases from J, with 9 bases in between. Germline V gene sequence: CDR1 SGHVS, CDR2 FQNEAQ. The CDR3: CASSLEAGHEQYV. In DNA, the CDR3 is TGTGCCAGCAGCTTAGAGGCAGGTCACGAGCAGTACGTC.

This clonotype has more than one count but fewer than ten. The J gene is TRBJ2-3, the V gene TRBV10-3; a weak D match, TRBD2 (5 bases). Germline assignment: CDR1 ENHRY and CDR2 SYGVKD. Trimming removed 2 bases at V and 0 bases at J, with 15 bases between. CDR3 length: 17 residues. The CDR3 region is CAISETPAARSTDTQYF. The CDR3 DNA sequence: TGTGCCATCAGTGAGACGCCAGCGGCCCGAAGCACAGATACGCAGTATTTT.

This clonotype was counted at least ten times. This sequence joins TRBV10-2 and TRBJ2-2; perhaps TRBD1 as D (5 bases). The CDR3 sequence is 13 residues long. CDR1 and CDR2 from the germline V gene are WSHSY and SAAADI. V lost 10 bases, J lost 6 bases, and 15 bases lay in between. The DNA of the CDR3 is TGCGCCATCGATCAAACAGGCGCCGGGGAGCTGTTTTTT. It translates to CAIDQTGAGELFF.

This rearrangement joins TRBV28 to TRBJ1-4; tentatively, D is TRBD1 (5 bases). Deletions cut 7 bases from V and 3 bases from J, with 15 bases between. Per the germline V gene, CDR1 is MDHEN and CDR2 is SYDVKM. The CDR3 is made up of 15 amino acids. As DNA, the CDR3 is TGTGCCAGCACCCCCGGGGCAGGACCTAATGAAAAACTGTTTTTT. It codes for CASTPGAGPNEKLFF.

Here the CDR3 reads CASSPQKGYQETQYF. Here the CDR3 DNA reads TGTGCCAGCAGTCCCCAAAAAGGGTACCAAGAGACCCAGTACTTC. The chain is built from TRBV28 and TRBJ2-5; D not certain. Germline CDR1 reads MDHEN; CDR2 reads SYDVKM. The germline V and J ends were trimmed by 5 bases and 0 bases, with 13 bases remaining between them. This CDR3 spans 15 amino acids.

This clonotype was seen a few times. The chain combines TRBV7-9 with TRBJ1-1; tentatively, D is TRBD1 (6 bases). Germline V gene lookup returns CDR1 SEHNR and CDR2 FQNEAQ (reference sequence). The CDR3 runs to 15 residues. Trimming removed 1 base at V and 4 bases at J, with 13 bases between. The CDR3 DNA is TGTGCCAGCAGCTTAGGGGGGCAAATCACCACTGAAGCTTTCTTT. This translates into CASSLGGQITTEAFF.

Only a few counts were recorded for this clonotype. This sequence joins TRBV20-1 and TRBJ2-3, with TRBD2 matching over 15 bases. The V segment lost 5 bases and the J segment 8 bases; nucleotides outside the gene matches: 5. Germline lookup yields CDR1 DFQATT and CDR2 SNEGSKA (reference sequence). The CDR3 loop spans 14 amino acids. CDR3 protein: CSAGLAGGPGTQYF. Written as DNA, the CDR3 is TGCAGTGCTGGACTAGCGGGAGGGCCAGGTACGCAGTATTTT.

CDR3 nucleotides: TGTGCCAGCAGTCGGACTAGCGGCTACGAGCAGTACGTC. Translating gives CASSRTSGYEQYV. V usage is TRBV12-3 or TRBV12-4 and J usage is TRBJ2-7, with 10 bases that match TRBD2. The CDR3 runs to 13 residues. V was pared by 5 bases and J by 3 bases, with 1 base of the junction left unmatched.

This clonotype was seen a handful of times. The CDR3 nucleotides read TGCGCCAGCAGCTTGGGTGGATCCGAGGGAGAGACCCAGTACTTC. This sequence encodes CASSLGGSEGETQYF. This chain uses TRBV5-1 with TRBJ2-5, with D perhaps TRBD2 (5 bases). Per the germline V gene, CDR1 is SGHRS and CDR2 is YFSETQ. V lost 0 bases to trimming and J lost 4 bases, with 13 bases between them. The CDR3 totals 15 residues.

CDR3 in amino acids: CASSYRPASGSTDTQYF. CDR3 in DNA: TGTGCCAGCAGCTATCGACCCGCTAGCGGGAGCACAGATACGCAGTATTTT. The chain couples TRBV7-8 to TRBJ2-3; TRBD2 aligns across 8 bases. The V and J ends lost 4 bases and 0 bases, in that order; junction bases with no gene match: 9. CDR1 and CDR2 (germline): SGHVS, FQNEAQ. This CDR3 is 17 amino acids long.

This clonotype was recorded at least ten times. CDR3 loop: CASSLIDTGELFF. CDR3 coding DNA: TGCGCCAGCAGCTTGATCGACACCGGGGAGCTGTTTTTT. This chain uses TRBV5-1 with TRBJ2-2, with D uncertain. Germline CDR1 reads SGHRS; CDR2 reads YFSETQ. The CDR3 is 13 amino acids. Trimming took off 1 base at V and 3 bases at J, with 4 bases between the two ends.

This clonotype was counted at least ten times. It is likely a read error, because the conserved phenylalanine at the end of the CDR3 is missing. The limits of the CDR3 on the DNA are not certain, so only TCRdb's listed CDR3 is given. CDR3: CASTEDRPLG. The chain couples TRBV7-4 to TRBJ2-7; whether TRBD1, the table's D call, matches the DNA was not checked. The CDR3 is 10 residues long, counting both termini. Germline V CDR1 and CDR2: SGHVT, SQSDAQ.

This clonotype was observed a few times. V and J are TRBV19 and TRBJ2-1; 10 bases fit TRBD2. Germline loops: CDR1 LNHDA, CDR2 SQIVND (reference sequence). J lost 5 bases, V lost 3 bases, and 10 bases had no gene match. This CDR3 is built from 17 residues. In DNA, the CDR3 is TGTGCCAGTAGTATGGGGATTCTAGCGGGAGTTGACAATGAGCAGTTCTTC. It encodes CASSMGILAGVDNEQFF. The full variable domain, its missing parts supplied by reference TRBV19 and TRBJ2-1, is DGGITQSPKYLFRKEGQNVTLSCEQNLNHDAMYWYRQDPGQGLRLIYYSQIVNDFQKGDIAEGYSVSREKKESFPLTVTSAQKNPTAFYLCASSMGILAGVDNEQFFGPGTRLTVL.

A few counts support this clonotype. CDR3: CSARVVSRTVKETQYF. The CDR3 nucleotides are TGCAGTGCTAGAGTAGTGAGTAGAACAGTAAAAGAGACCCAGTACTTC. The chain is built from TRBV20-1 and TRBJ2-5; D unclear. Trimming pared 1 base from V and 3 bases from J, leaving 18 bases between. Germline V lookup: CDR1 DFQATT, CDR2 SNEGSKA (reference sequence). This CDR3 spans 16 amino acids.

This sequence joins TRBV5-1 and TRBJ1-6; perhaps TRBD1 as D (6 bases). With 0 bases removed from V and 8 bases from J, the gap between germline ends came to 9 bases. The germline CDR1 and CDR2 sequences are SGHRS and YFSETQ. The CDR3 consists of 14 residues. CDR3 loop: CASSLVQGHSPLHF. The DNA for the CDR3 is TGCGCCAGCAGCTTGGTCCAGGGGCATTCACCCCTCCACTTT.